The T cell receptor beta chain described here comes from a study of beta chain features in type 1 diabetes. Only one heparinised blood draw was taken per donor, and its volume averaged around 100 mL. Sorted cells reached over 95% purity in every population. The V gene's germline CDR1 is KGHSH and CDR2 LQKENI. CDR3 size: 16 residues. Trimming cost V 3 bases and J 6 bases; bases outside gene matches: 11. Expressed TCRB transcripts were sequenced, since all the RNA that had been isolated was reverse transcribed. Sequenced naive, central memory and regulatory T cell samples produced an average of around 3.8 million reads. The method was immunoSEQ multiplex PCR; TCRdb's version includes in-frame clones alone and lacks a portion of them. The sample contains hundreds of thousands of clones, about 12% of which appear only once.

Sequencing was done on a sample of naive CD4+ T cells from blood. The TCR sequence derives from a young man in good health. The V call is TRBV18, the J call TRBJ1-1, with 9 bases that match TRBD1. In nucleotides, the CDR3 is TGTGCCAGCTCACCTCCGGGGGGACAGGGCTTGGCTGAAGCTTTCTTT. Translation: CASSPPGGQGLAEAFF.